The 17 T cell receptor beta chains reported below all come from one sample, sequenced in a study of tissue T cells after allogeneic stem cell transplantation. Using immunoSEQ multiplex PCR, the repertoire was profiled, and TCRdb retains in-frame clones only, with some absent. Here the sample spans approximately 50,000 clones, approximately 73% being singletons. The material sequenced was sorted cells pooled from one or two spleens. These receptors were taken from a pool of C57BL/6 mice in good health.

Concerning this clone: Genes here carry mouse names. The CDR3 DNA, read in part, is TGTGCCAGCAGGGACTGGGGGGATCAAAACACCTTGTAC. This gives the protein CASRDWGDQNTLY. The whole CDR3 sequence is CASRDWGDQNTLYF. The V and J genes are TRBV26 and TRBJ2-4, with TRBD2 matching 11 bases. From the germline J gene comes the end of the CDR3, since the read stops 1 residue before it. The germline gives CDR1 KGHPV, CDR2 FQNQEV (reference sequence). Trimming cost V 6 bases and J 2 bases; bases outside gene matches: 1. This CDR3 has 14 amino acids.

Notes on this clone: Gene names and germline match the mouse. The read terminates 1 residue before the CDR3 end, so the remaining end is supplied by the germline J gene. The identical CDR3 is also encoded by other nucleotide sequences in the sample. The chain couples TRBV15 to TRBJ2-5; D possibly corresponds to TRBD2 (5 bases). The CDR3 totals 12 residues. Trimming cost V 5 bases and J 3 bases, with 6 bases left between them. Germline CDR1 and CDR2: SGHND and FRSKSL. CDR3: CASSPGQDTQYF. The CDR3 bases that were read are TGTGCCAGCAGTCCTGGGCAAGACACCCAGTAC.

As to this clone: Genes here carry mouse names. Read data end 1 residue before the CDR3 end; the end is taken from the germline J gene. This chain connects TRBV31 to TRBJ2-5; D uncertain. Germline V gene lookup returns CDR1 GKSSPN and CDR2 SITVG. CDR3 length: 13 amino acids. V was pared by 4 bases and J by 0 bases, with 8 bases between. CDR3 protein: CAWTGFNQDTQYF. Partial CDR3 DNA: TGTGCCTGGACTGGATTTAACCAAGACACCCAGTAC.

About this clone itself: Gene names are mouse gene names. The CDR3 goes on 1 residue after the read ends, and that part is filled in from the germline J gene. This chain links TRBV19 with TRBJ2-2; 10 bases align to TRBD1. The ends lost 3 bases at V and 4 bases at J; junction bases unmatched: 3. CDR3 size: 15 residues. Germline V CDR1 and CDR2: FNHDT, SITEND (reference sequence). The DNA read from the CDR3 is TGTGCCAGCAGTAGGGACAGGGGCGGCACCGGGCAGCTCTAC. This gives the protein CASSRDRGGTGQLY. The CDR3, in full, reads CASSRDRGGTGQLYF.

A note on this clone: Germline and genes: mouse. The read gets to within 1 residue of the CDR3 end, and the germline J gene fills in the rest. The chain links TRBV19 to TRBJ1-2; 8 bases fit TRBD1. J gave up 0 bases and V 4 bases, and 2 bases lay outside the gene matches. There are 14 residues in the CDR3. The germline CDR1 and CDR2 sequences are FNHDT and SITEND (reference sequence). Incomplete CDR3 DNA: TGTGCCAGCAGTGCGGGACAGGCAAACTCCGACTACACC. Its protein is CASSAGQANSDYT. The CDR3 in its entirety is CASSAGQANSDYTF.

This clone was observed a handful of times. Gene names refer to mouse genes. The DNA ends 1 residue before the CDR3 does, and the rest of the CDR3 is filled in from the germline J gene. The chain uses TRBV15 and TRBJ2-1; TRBD2 matches 9 bases. This CDR3 contains 15 residues. From germline, CDR1 is SGHND and CDR2 FRSKSL. J lost 1 base, V lost 5 bases, and 3 bases had no gene match. The sequenced part of the CDR3 DNA is TGTGCCAGCAGTAGACTGGGGGCCAACTATGCTGAGCAGTTC. Residues: CASSRLGANYAEQF. The full CDR3 reads CASSRLGANYAEQFF.

This clone was seen a few times. Gene labels here are mouse ones. The observed sequence ends 1 residue before the CDR3 terminus, with the missing tail filled in from the germline J gene. The rearrangement links TRBV16 to TRBJ2-7, with a tentative D call TRBD1 (5 bases). Trimming left V 0 bases short and J 2 bases short, with 5 bases between. The CDR3 length is 13 residues. CDR1 and CDR2 from the germline V gene are SGHSA and FRNQAP. The CDR3 bases that were read are TGTGCAAGCAGCTTAGAGACAGCCTATGAACAGTAC. It yields the protein CASSLETAYEQY. In full, the CDR3 reads CASSLETAYEQYF.

Concerning this clone itself: Gene labels here are mouse ones. CDR3: CASSRDRNTGQLYF. The CDR3 DNA, read in part, is TGTGCCAGCAGCCGGGACAGGAACACCGGGCAGCTCTAC. The chain employs TRBV4 and TRBJ2-2; 8 nucleotides align to TRBD1. Read sequence stops 1 residue before the CDR3 end, and the germline J gene provides the missing end. The CDR3 spans 14 residues. V shed 5 bases and J 2 bases; nucleotides not matched to a gene: 1. CDR1 is LGHDT, CDR2 YNNKQL, per germline (reference sequence).

This clone turned up a few times. Gene names follow the mouse nomenclature. The read finishes 1 residue shy of the CDR3 end, and the germline J gene is used to complete it. The chain recombines TRBV14 with TRBJ2-7, with no clear D. The germline CDR1 and CDR2 sequences are SGHDT and FRDEAV. The CDR3 totals 11 residues. The V end was cut by 3 bases, the J end by 7 bases, with 8 bases between. CDR3 sequence reads: CASSYSWEQYF. The DNA read from the CDR3 is TGTGCCAGCAGTTACTCGTGGGAACAGTAC. Full variable domain (rest looked up from reference TRBV14 and TRBJ2-7): EAGVTQSPRYAVLQEGQAVSFWCDPISGHDTLYWYQQPRDQGPQLLVYFRDEAVIDNSQLPSDRFSAVRPKGTNSTLKIQSAKQGDTATYLCASSYSWEQYFGPGTRLTVL.

This clone came up once. The listed genes are named as in mouse. The observed sequence ends 1 residue before the CDR3 terminus, with the missing tail filled in from the germline J gene. The chain links TRBV26 to TRBJ1-3, with unresolved D. V dropped 0 bases and J dropped 0 bases, with 3 bases sitting between them. The CDR3 covers 14 residues. Germline V gene data show CDR1 as KGHPV and CDR2 as FQNQEV (reference sequence). CDR3 bases read: TGTGCCAGCAGTCTGTCGGGTTCTGGAAATACGCTCTAT. It codes for CASSLSGSGNTLY. In full, the CDR3 is CASSLSGSGNTLYF.

A note on this clone: Gene names follow the mouse nomenclature. The sequenced fragment ends 1 residue before the CDR3 boundary, so the rest is inferred from the germline J gene. This chain links TRBV13-2 with TRBJ2-1; 12 bases fit TRBD2. The V gene end was trimmed by 2 bases and the J gene end by 1 base; junction bases not matched to a gene: 7. This CDR3 region has 18 residues. Per the germline V gene, CDR1 is NNHNN and CDR2 is SYGAGS (reference sequence). The DNA read from the CDR3 is TGTGCCAGCGGTGACCGTCCCGGGACTGGGGGGAACTATGCTGAGCAGTTC. Protein product: CASGDRPGTGGNYAEQF. The whole CDR3 protein is CASGDRPGTGGNYAEQFF.

About this clone itself: The gene symbols are mouse symbols. The read finishes 1 residue shy of the CDR3 end, and the germline J gene is used to complete it. The chain carries TRBV3 and TRBJ2-3; perhaps TRBD1 as D (6 bases). Germline CDR1 SNHLY, CDR2 FYNGKV (reference sequence). Trimming removed 3 bases from V and 0 bases from J, with 10 bases in between. This CDR3 spans 15 amino acids. The CDR3 loop is CASSFGTSSAETLYF. The covered CDR3 bases are TGTGCCAGCAGCTTCGGGACATCTAGTGCAGAAACGCTGTAT.

This clone was observed a handful of times. The gene names here belong to mouse. The CDR3 end falls 1 residue outside the read, so it is completed with the germline J gene. The chain recombines TRBV2 with TRBJ2-5; possible D gene TRBD2, 5 bases. V was pared by 4 bases and J by 0 bases, with 11 bases between. CDR3 length: 15 amino acids. From germline, CDR1 is LGHNA and CDR2 YSYQKL. The CDR3 spells CASSPPGFNQDTQYF. Partial CDR3 DNA: TGTGCCAGCAGCCCCCCTGGGTTTAACCAAGACACCCAGTAC.

In the case of this clone: Gene names are the mouse ones. The missing CDR3 end, 1 residue past where the read stops, is filled in from the germline J gene. The V and J genes are TRBV13-2 and TRBJ2-7; D uncertain. This CDR3 has 14 amino acids. Trimming cost V 1 base and J 0 bases, with 8 bases left between them. The germline CDR1 and CDR2 sequences are NNHNN and SYGAGS (reference sequence). The sequenced CDR3 bases are TGTGCCAGCGGTGATCGCTGGAACTCCTATGAACAGTAC. Residues: CASGDRWNSYEQY. The CDR3 in full is CASGDRWNSYEQYF.

In regard to this clone: Gene names follow the mouse nomenclature. The read stops 1 residue short of the end of the CDR3; the missing end is completed from the germline J gene. Other nucleotide sequences in the sample specify the same CDR3. The chain uses TRBV3 and TRBJ2-7, with 8 bases identical to TRBD2. This CDR3 has 14 amino acids. Trimming at V came to 1 base and at J to 4 bases, leaving 3 bases not matched to a gene. Germline loops: CDR1 SNHLY, CDR2 FYNGKV (reference sequence). CDR3 DNA (partial): TGTGCCAGCAGCTTAGAGGGGGGGCCTTATGAACAGTAC. Translated: CASSLEGGPYEQY. The whole CDR3 region reads CASSLEGGPYEQYF.

This clone was recorded only once. Each gene name is a mouse one. Sequencing ends 1 residue short of the CDR3 end; the germline J gene provides the rest. The chain carries TRBV3 and TRBJ1-1; 9 bases line up with TRBD1. CDR1 and CDR2 from the germline V gene are SNHLY and FYNGKV (reference sequence). The CDR3 loop spans 14 amino acids. V gave up 1 base and J gave up 6 bases; unmatched junction bases: 3. The CDR3 bases that were read are TGTGCCAGCAGCTTAGGGACAGGGGTATCAGAAGTCTTC. Translating it yields CASSLGTGVSEVF. The whole CDR3 is CASSLGTGVSEVFF.

Note on this clone: Mouse gene names apply. The read terminates 1 residue ahead of where the CDR3 ends, so the germline J gene completes it. The rearrangement links TRBV2 to TRBJ1-3; D gene ambiguous. This CDR3 is built from 15 residues. V was cut by 0 bases and J by 0 bases, with 6 bases left in between. Germline lookup yields CDR1 LGHNA and CDR2 YSYQKL. The CDR3: CASSQDDNSGNTLYF. The sequenced part of the CDR3 DNA is TGTGCCAGCAGCCAAGATGACAATTCTGGAAATACGCTCTAT.